This T cell receptor (beta chain) was retrieved from a study of cytomegalovirus exposure and HLA in healthy donors. Study information: HLA-typed donors contributed around 85 million unique TCRs, which were held in an early data release.

The CDR3 is 17 amino acids. The ends lost 4 bases at V and 2 bases at J; junction bases unmatched: 6. The germline V gene encodes CDR1 SGHTA and CDR2 FQGTGA. The PCR made use of 60 Vbeta and 13 Jbeta primers. TCRdb's table, derived via immunoSEQ multiplex PCR, lists solely in-frame clones and lacks some. The data show approximately 100,000 clones, roughly 74% seen once. The V gene is TRBV7-3, the J gene TRBJ2-2; TRBD2 matches 11 bases. Material for sequencing was PBMCs. The receptor was derived from a woman aged 40-49 years in good health and CMV-seronegative. This CDR3 reads CASSWGSGGANTGELFF. The DNA of the CDR3 is TGTGCCAGCAGCTGGGGTAGCGGGGGGGCCAACACCGGGGAGCTGTTTTTT.